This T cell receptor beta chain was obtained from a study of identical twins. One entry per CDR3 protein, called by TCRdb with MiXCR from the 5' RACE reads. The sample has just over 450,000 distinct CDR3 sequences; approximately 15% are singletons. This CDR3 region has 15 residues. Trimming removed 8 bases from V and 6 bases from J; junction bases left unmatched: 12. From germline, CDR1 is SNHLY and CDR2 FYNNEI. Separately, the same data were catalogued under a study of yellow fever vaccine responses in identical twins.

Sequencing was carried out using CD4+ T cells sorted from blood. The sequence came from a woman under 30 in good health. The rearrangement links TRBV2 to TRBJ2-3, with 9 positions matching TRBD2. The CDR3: CASDGGLAPGDTQYF. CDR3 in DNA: TGTGCCAGCGACGGGGGACTAGCCCCTGGGGATACGCAGTATTTT. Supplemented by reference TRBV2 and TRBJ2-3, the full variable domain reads EPEVTQTPSHQVTQMGQEVILRCVPISNHLYFYWYRQILGQKVEFLVSFYNNEISEKSEIFDDQFSVERPDGSNFTLKIRSTKLEDSAMYFCASDGGLAPGDTQYFGPGTRLTVL.